This passage covers 22 T cell receptor beta chains from one sample sequenced in a study of beta chain features in type 1 diabetes. Sequenced material consisted of expressed TCRB transcripts (all of the isolated RNA was reverse transcribed). Repertoires were generated with immunoSEQ multiplex PCR, while TCRdb's copy carries only in-frame clones and drops some. The table shows about 450,000 clones, with approximately 10% occurring only once. Sequenced input: naive CD4+ T cells from blood. These receptors were collected from a woman aged 18-29 years in good health.

This clone was detected only a few times. This chain links TRBV7-2 with TRBJ1-6; D ambiguous. Germline values: CDR1 SGHTA, CDR2 FQGNSA. Trimming took off 5 bases at V and 11 bases at J, with 13 bases between the two ends. This CDR3 is built from 13 residues. CDR3: CASSPAEGTPLHF. CDR3 DNA sequence: TGTGCCAGCAGCCCGGCGGAGGGCACACCCCTCCACTTT.

The chain links TRBV19 to TRBJ2-7; the D gene is possibly TRBD1 (6 bases). Germline CDR1 is LNHDA and CDR2 is SQIVND (reference sequence). This CDR3 comprises 11 residues. Trimming shortened V by 11 bases and J by 0 bases, and 8 bases separated the two germline ends. Written as DNA, the CDR3 is TGTGCCGGACAGAGCTCCTACGAGCAGTACGTC. It specifies CAGQSSYEQYV.

The DNA for the CDR3 is TGTGCCAGCAGTCCGGACAGGGCTGAGACCCAGTACTTC. It specifies CASSPDRAETQYF. The V gene is TRBV7-3, the J gene TRBJ2-5, with 8 bases matching TRBD1. CDR3 length equals 13 residues. The germline gives CDR1 SGHTA, CDR2 FQGTGA. The J segment lost 5 bases and the V segment lost 6 bases, leaving 5 bases of the junction unmatched.

The chain employs TRBV7-2 and TRBJ2-1; no definite D call. The CDR3 totals 13 residues. Per germline, CDR1 SGHTA and CDR2 FQGNSA. V was pared by 5 bases and J by 0 bases, with 5 bases between. In nucleotides, the CDR3 is TGTGCCAGCAGCCCAAACTCCTACAATGAGCAGTTCTTC. Translating it yields CASSPNSYNEQFF.

This rearrangement joins TRBV28 to TRBJ1-5; weak D call: TRBD1 (6 bases). V was shortened by 5 bases and J by 9 bases, with 17 bases between the two germline ends. The CDR3 length is 14 residues. CDR1 is MDHEN, CDR2 SYDVKM, per germline. This chain's CDR3 is CASSGQISVRPQHF. The CDR3 DNA sequence: TGTGCCAGCAGTGGACAGATATCAGTTCGGCCCCAGCATTTT. Looking up the rest from reference TRBV28 and TRBJ1-5 gives the full variable domain: DVKVTQSSRYLVKRTGEKVFLECVQDMDHENMFWYRQDPGLGLRLIYFSYDVKMKEKGDIPEGYSVSREKKERFSLILESASTNQTSMYLCASSGQISVRPQHFGDGTRLSIL.

V usage is TRBV19 and J usage is TRBJ2-6; D may be TRBD1 or TRBD2 (5 bases each). The germline V and J ends were trimmed by 5 bases and 3 bases, with 17 bases remaining between them. The CDR3 sequence is 17 residues long. Germline V gives CDR1 LNHDA, CDR2 SQIVND (reference sequence). As DNA, the CDR3 is TGTGCCAGTAGTTCCCACAGGACTTCTGGTGGGGCCAACGTCCTGACTTTC. As protein: CASSSHRTSGGANVLTF.

V and J are TRBV4-3 and TRBJ2-1, with D uncertain. Germline CDR1 and CDR2: LGHNA and YSLEER. The CDR3 is made up of 18 amino acids. The V end was cut by 0 bases, the J end by 0 bases, with 15 bases between. The CDR3 coding sequence is TGCGCCAGCAGCCAAGAGGTGGATTTGGGAAGCTCCTACAATGAGCAGTTCTTC. Amino acid sequence: CASSQEVDLGSSYNEQFF.

The gene calls are TRBV25-1 and TRBJ1-1, with unresolved D. Deletions cut 4 bases from V and 7 bases from J, with 10 bases between. The CDR3 length is 12 residues. CDR1 and CDR2 from the germline V gene are MGHDK and SYGVNS. The CDR3 DNA follows: TGTGCCAGCAGTGGGAGGGCGAATGAAGCTTTCTTT. Translation: CASSGRANEAFF.

This clone was detected a few times. The rearrangement uses TRBV27 and TRBJ2-5; D may be TRBD1 (6 bases). V lost 5 bases and J 2 bases, leaving 15 bases between the germline ends. Germline V lookup: CDR1 MNHEY, CDR2 SMNVEV (reference sequence). This CDR3 has 15 amino acids. The CDR3 DNA sequence: TGTGCCAGCAGTCGATACAGGGTAAAACAAGAGACCCAGTACTTC. It translates to CASSRYRVKQETQYF.

V and J are TRBV5-1 and TRBJ2-3, with 7 bases that match TRBD2. V lost 2 bases and J lost 4; bases outside the gene matches: 4. This CDR3 region has 14 residues. Germline values: CDR1 SGHRS, CDR2 YFSETQ. The CDR3 DNA follows: TGCGCCAGCAGCTTTGGACTAGACGCAGATACGCAGTATTTT. Translation gives CASSFGLDADTQYF.

The chain recombines TRBV14 with TRBJ2-7; TRBD2 might be the D (5 bases). The CDR3 runs 13 residues. Trimming took 5 bases from V and 12 from J, leaving 20 bases between them. Germline V gives CDR1 SGHDN, CDR2 FVKESK. CDR3 DNA: TGTGCCAGCAGCATCCGGCCCTGGGAGAACCCGTACTTC. Amino acids: CASSIRPWENPYF.

The V gene is TRBV7-6, the J gene TRBJ2-7; 9 bases fit TRBD1. The germline V gene has CDR1 SGHVS and CDR2 FNYEAQ. This CDR3 comprises 15 residues. Trimming at V came to 5 bases and at J to 2 bases, leaving 7 bases not matched to a gene. Written as DNA, the CDR3 is TGTGCCAGCAGCATAGGGACAGGGAGTGCCTACGAGCAGTACGTC. Residues: CASSIGTGSAYEQYV.

This chain connects TRBV4-1 to TRBJ2-1; 9 nucleotides align to TRBD1. This CDR3 has 17 residues. Per the germline V gene, CDR1 is MGHRA and CDR2 is YSYEKL. The V segment lost 1 base and the J segment 7 bases; nucleotides outside the gene matches: 11. Written as DNA, the CDR3 is TGCGCCAGCAGCCAAGGTCTAACGGGACAGGGTGGGAATGAGCAGTTCTTC. Translating it yields CASSQGLTGQGGNEQFF.

The chain is built from TRBV7-9 and TRBJ1-2, with D hard to call. V lost 4 bases, J lost 4 bases, and 7 bases lay in between. Germline V gene lookup returns CDR1 SEHNR and CDR2 FQNEAQ (reference sequence). The CDR3 has 12 amino acids. CDR3 in amino acids: CASSSPSYGYTF. The CDR3 DNA follows: TGTGCCAGCAGCTCCCCGAGCTATGGCTACACCTTC. The variable domain in full, with the rest retrieved from reference TRBV7-9 and TRBJ1-2, is DTGVSQNPRHKITKRGQNVTFRCDPISEHNRLYWYRQTLGQGPEFLTYFQNEAQLEKSRLLSDRFSAERPKGSFSTLEIQRTEQGDSAMYLCASSSPSYGYTFGSGTRLTVV.

This chain uses TRBV30 with TRBJ1-3; D is unclear. This CDR3 comprises 18 residues. The V gene's germline CDR1 is GTSNPN and CDR2 SVGIG (reference sequence). Between the trimmed V and J ends, which lost 0 bases and 7 bases, there was a span of 25 bases. The CDR3 DNA is TGTGCCTGGAGTGTTCAGAGAACGACATGGCTAATCCGGAACACCATATATTTT. Amino acid sequence: CAWSVQRTTWLIRNTIYF. The full variable domain, rest sourced from reference TRBV30 and TRBJ1-3, is SQTIHQWPATLVQPVGSPLSLECTVEGTSNPNLYWYRQAAGRGLQLLFYSVGIGQISSEVPQNLSASRPQDRQFILSSKKLLLSDSGFYLCAWSVQRTTWLIRNTIYFGEGSWLTVV.

The chain employs TRBV6-5 and TRBJ1-1; D not resolved. Germline CDR1 reads MNHEY; CDR2 reads SVGAGI. The V and J ends lost 8 bases and 7 bases respectively, with 14 bases between them. CDR3 length: 12 amino acids. The CDR3 reads CASHPGWHEAFF. CDR3 nucleotide sequence: TGTGCCAGCCATCCGGGATGGCATGAAGCTTTCTTT.

This clone was picked up a small number of times. The chain couples TRBV7-2 to TRBJ1-1, with 7 positions matching TRBD1. The germline gives CDR1 SGHTA, CDR2 FQGNSA. This CDR3 contains 12 residues. V shed 4 bases, J shed 10 bases, and the junction held 6 bases outside the gene matches. CDR3 residues: CASSYRQGGAFF. The CDR3 nucleotides are TGTGCCAGCAGCTATCGACAGGGAGGAGCTTTCTTT.

This clone was seen a few times. This chain links TRBV9 with TRBJ2-1, with D tentatively TRBD2 (7 bases). Looked up from germline, CDR1 is SGDLS and CDR2 is YYNGEE. This CDR3 is built from 16 residues. V lost 0 bases and J lost 7, with 17 bases in between. This chain's CDR3 is CASSVVSGGRGNEQFF. CDR3 coding DNA: TGTGCCAGCAGCGTAGTTTCGGGGGGCCGAGGGAATGAGCAGTTCTTC.

The genes are TRBV13 and TRBJ1-2, with 9 bases lining up with TRBD1. This CDR3 has 14 amino acids. The ends lost 3 bases at V and 4 bases at J; junction bases unmatched: 3. Germline loops: CDR1 PRHDT, CDR2 FYEKMQ (reference sequence). The CDR3 loop reads CASSLRQGVYGYTF. CDR3 in DNA: TGTGCCAGCAGCTTGCGACAGGGGGTCTATGGCTACACCTTC.

This clone occurred a few times. CDR3 in amino acids: CASRTSGATDTQYF. DNA of the CDR3: TGTGCCAGCAGGACTAGCGGGGCCACAGATACGCAGTATTTT. This chain links TRBV6-6 with TRBJ2-3; TRBD2 matches 11 bases. This CDR3 is 14 amino acids long. Germline CDR1 and CDR2: MNHNY and SVGAGI (reference sequence). Trimming took 6 bases from V and 2 from J; bases not matched to a gene: 1.

The chain is built from TRBV15 and TRBJ1-6, with D possibly matching TRBD1 (5 bases). Germline V CDR1 and CDR2: LNHNV, YYDKDF (reference sequence). The CDR3 is made up of 18 amino acids. The V end lost 3 bases, the J end lost 9 bases, and 24 bases lay between the germline ends. CDR3 protein: CATSRPRETGLGGSPLHF. The CDR3 region has the DNA TGTGCCACCAGCAGGCCGCGGGAGACGGGGCTGGGAGGTTCACCCCTCCACTTT.

This clone was counted only a few times. This chain connects TRBV15 to TRBJ2-5; D is uncertain. Looked up from germline, CDR1 is LNHNV and CDR2 is YYDKDF (reference sequence). With 4 bases removed from V and 4 bases from J, the gap between germline ends came to 13 bases. This CDR3 has 14 amino acids. The CDR3 DNA sequence: TGTGCCACCAGCAAAGGGCCCGGACGAGAGACCCAGTACTTC. Encoded protein: CATSKGPGRETQYF.